This T cell receptor beta chain appears in the sequencing data of a study of blood T cell repertoires in COVID-19. Study context: In each case, the material was cDNA or gDNA derived from T cells, B-cell-depleted T cells, or PBMCs.

The CDR3 has 15 amino acids. Germline assignment: CDR1 SSHAT and CDR2 FNYEAQ (reference sequence). Study processing details: Estimates of nucleated cell counts were drawn from the amplification of reference gene primers. Repertoires were generated with immunoSEQ multiplex PCR, while TCRdb's copy carries only in-frame clones and drops some. Clone size and V and J calls were adopted from that table, with D and trimming inferred from the DNA. The data contain fewer than 200,000 clones, about 85% of them singletons. This clone was seen a handful of times. Relative to the germline gene, one junction end is altered; a read error may explain this. The sample carries other DNA sequences with the same CDR3.

Sequenced input: peripheral blood. The sequence derives from a man in his 60s who had recovered from COVID-19. The V and J genes are TRBV7-7 and TRBJ2-2, with 7 positions matching TRBD2. The CDR3 sequence is CASSLSGENTGELFF. CDR3 nucleotides: TGTGCTAGCAGCTTAAGCGGGGAGAACACCGGGGAGCTGTTTTTT.